These T cell receptor beta chains were read from a single sample in a study of early stage breast cancer tumors. The data were produced by immunoSEQ multiplex PCR, yet TCRdb's version contains in-frame clones alone and is incomplete. The sample has 40,000 to 60,000 clones, 83% seen once; the top ten hold approximately 1.5%. Sequencing was performed on blood. These receptors were obtained from a person between 50 and 60 years old with breast cancer. Each CDR3 is given with its conserved first and last residue. D genes are given only for firm matches. Expanded clones are given a class, and other clones once, few, many or no size at all.

size,V,D,J,DNA,CDR3
once,TRBV2,TRBD2,TRBJ2-7,TGTGCCAGCAGTGAGAAGCTAGCGGGATACGAGCAGTACTTC,CASSEKLAGYEQYF
NA,TRBV6-5,NA,TRBJ2-5,TGTGCCAGCAGTTTTACCTCGGGTCAGGGGCAGGAGACCCAGTACTTC,CASSFTSGQGQETQYF
NA,TRBV28,TRBD1,TRBJ1-1,TGTGCCAGCAGTTTATCGGGGGACAGGGGCACTGAAGCTTTCTTT,CASSLSGDRGTEAFF
NA,TRBV4-3,NA,TRBJ2-1,TGCGCCAGCAGCCAAGAGGGGGGCTACAATGAGCAGTTCTTC,CASSQEGGYNEQFF
NA,TRBV5-6,NA,TRBJ2-7,TGTGCCAGCAGCTGGGCAGGGCCCTTTAGCTCCTACGAGCAGTACTTC,CASSWAGPFSSYEQYF
few,TRBV10-1,NA,TRBJ1-6,TGCGCCAGCAGTGCGGGGGTGGGGAGTTCACCCCTCCACTTT,CASSAGVGSSPLHF
NA,TRBV11-2,TRBD2,TRBJ2-3,TGTGCCAGCAGGCAAGCGGGAGCGTCAGATACGCAGTATTTT,CASRQAGASDTQYF
NA,TRBV7-8,NA,TRBJ1-3,TGTGCCAGCAGCTTAGATCTTAGCTCTGGAAACACCATATATTTT,CASSLDLSSGNTIYF
NA,TRBV7-2,NA,TRBJ2-7,TGTGCCAGCAGCATGGGACCGGGGTCCTACGAGCAGTACTTC,CASSMGPGSYEQYF
NA,TRBV7-6,NA,TRBJ1-5,TGTGCCAGCAGCCGAGGGACGGCGTACAATCAGCCCCAGCATTTT,CASSRGTAYNQPQHF
NA,TRBV7-9,TRBD1,TRBJ2-7,TGTGCCAGCAGCCACCGGGACAGGAGCTACGAGCAGTACTTC,CASSHRDRSYEQYF
NA,TRBV28,NA,TRBJ2-2,TGTGCCAGCGCATACTTTCACACCGGGGAGCTGTTTTTT,CASAYFHTGELFF
NA,TRBV5-1,NA,TRBJ1-1,TGCGCCAGCAGACGTACGTCCCCGAACACTGAAGCTTTCTTT,CASRRTSPNTEAFF
NA,TRBV9,TRBD1,TRBJ1-2,TGTGCCAGTAGGGACAGGGCTCCTAACTATGGCTACACCTTC,CASRDRAPNYGYTF
NA,TRBV18,NA,TRBJ2-2,TGTGCCAGCTCACTTCTCCGTCTGGGGAGAGGCACCGGGGAGCTGTTTTTT,CASSLLRLGRGTGELFF
NA,TRBV27,NA,TRBJ1-4,TGTGCCAGCAGCCTCGGGGTTAGCGAAAAACTGTTTTTT,CASSLGVSEKLFF
NA,TRBV29-1,NA,TRBJ2-3,TGCAGCGTTGATAGGGGGGGGCCCACAGATACGCAGTATTTT,CSVDRGGPTDTQYF
NA,TRBV4-2,TRBD2,TRBJ2-1,TGTGCCAGCAGCCAGTGGACTAGCGTCCGTTTAAGGGATGAGCAGTTCTTC,CASSQWTSVRLRDEQFF
few,TRBV7-9,NA,TRBJ2-2,TGTGCCAGCAGCCTAGATCGAACAAATGGGGAGCTGTTTTTT,CASSLDRTNGELFF
NA,TRBV29-1,NA,TRBJ2-7,TGCAGCGTTACCATTCGGGGAAACTACGAGCAGTACTTC,CSVTIRGNYEQYF
NA,TRBV6-6,TRBD1,TRBJ2-7,TGTGCCAGCAGTACCAGGGGGCGCGGATACGAGCAGTACTTC,CASSTRGRGYEQYF
NA,TRBV18,TRBD1,TRBJ1-1,TGTGCCAGCTCACCGCGGCCGGACAGGCTTAACACTGAAGCTTTCTTT,CASSPRPDRLNTEAFF
NA,TRBV5-6,NA,TRBJ1-1,TGTGCCAGCAGCTTGGGAGGTGAAGCTTTCTTT,CASSLGGEAFF
NA,TRBV6-4,NA,TRBJ2-5,TGTGCCAGCAGTGCCAACGGGGGAGTGGCAGAGACCCAGTACTTC,CASSANGGVAETQYF
few,TRBV18,NA,TRBJ1-4,TGTGCCAGCTCACCCCGACAGGAATCTAATGAAAAACTGTTTTTT,CASSPRQESNEKLFF
NA,TRBV5-1,NA,TRBJ1-6,TGCGCCAGCAGCCCCTCAATCGGCGGCAATTCACCCCTCCACTTT,CASSPSIGGNSPLHF
NA,TRBV5-8,TRBD1,TRBJ1-1,TGTGCCAGCAGCCCCACGAGGGGACAGGGTGCCATGAACACTGAAGCTTTCTTT,CASSPTRGQGAMNTEAFF
NA,TRBV7-5,NA,TRBJ1-1,TGTGTCAGAAGTCCCGGGGATAGGAACACTGAAGCTTTCTTT,CVRSPGDRNTEAFF
NA,TRBV4-3,TRBD2,TRBJ2-5,TGCGCCAGCAGCCCCGGACTAGCGGAGGGACAAGAGACCCAGTACTTC,CASSPGLAEGQETQYF
NA,TRBV18,TRBD2,TRBJ2-7,TGTGCCAGCTCAAGCGGGACTAGCGGGGGGGATATCTCCTACGAGCAGTACTTC,CASSSGTSGGDISYEQYF
NA,TRBV15,TRBD2,TRBJ2-3,TGTGCCACCAGCAGGGGCGCGGGAGCAGATACGCAGTATTTT,CATSRGAGADTQYF
NA,TRBV10-2,NA,TRBJ2-7,TGCGCCAGCAGCCTGGACAGATGGGGGGACGAGCAGTACTTC,CASSLDRWGDEQYF
once,TRBV4-3,NA,TRBJ1-5,TGCGCCAGCAGCCTAATCGGCGGGGGTCAGCCCCAGCATTTT,CASSLIGGGQPQHF
NA,TRBV5-4,NA,TRBJ1-5,TGTGCCAGCAGCTTGTTTGGCCAGCCCCAGCATTTT,CASSLFGQPQHF
few,TRBV28,NA,TRBJ1-1,TGTGCCAGCAGTTTAAGTGGTACGAACACTGAAGCTTTCTTT,CASSLSGTNTEAFF
once,TRBV28,TRBD2,TRBJ2-3,TGTGCCAGCAGTTTGGGTAGCGGGGGGGCAGTAGATACGCAGTATTTT,CASSLGSGGAVDTQYF
NA,TRBV5-4,TRBD2,TRBJ2-7,TGTGCCAGCAGCTTAGGGACCGGGGTTAGCGGGTACGAGCAGTACTTC,CASSLGTGVSGYEQYF